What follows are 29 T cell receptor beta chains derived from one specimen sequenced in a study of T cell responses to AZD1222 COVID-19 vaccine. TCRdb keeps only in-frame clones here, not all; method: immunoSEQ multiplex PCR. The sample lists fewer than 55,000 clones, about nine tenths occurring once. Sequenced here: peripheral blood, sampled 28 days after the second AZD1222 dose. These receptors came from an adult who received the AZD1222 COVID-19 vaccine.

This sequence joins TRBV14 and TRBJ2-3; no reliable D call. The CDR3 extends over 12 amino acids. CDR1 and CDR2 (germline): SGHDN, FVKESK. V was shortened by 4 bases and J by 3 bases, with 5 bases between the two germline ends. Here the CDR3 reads CASSLPTDTQYF. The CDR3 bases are TGTGCCAGCAGCCTCCCTACAGATACGCAGTATTTT.

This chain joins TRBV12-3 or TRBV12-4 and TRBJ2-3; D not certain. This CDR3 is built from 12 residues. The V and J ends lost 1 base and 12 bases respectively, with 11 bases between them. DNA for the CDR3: TGTGCCAGCAGTTTAGTTTCCCCATTCCAGTATTTT. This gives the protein CASSLVSPFQYF.

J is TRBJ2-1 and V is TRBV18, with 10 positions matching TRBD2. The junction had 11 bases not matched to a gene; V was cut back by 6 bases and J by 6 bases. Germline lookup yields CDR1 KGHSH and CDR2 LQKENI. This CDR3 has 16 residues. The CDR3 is CASSNPSGGALNEQFF. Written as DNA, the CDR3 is TGTGCCAGCTCGAACCCCAGCGGGGGGGCTCTCAATGAGCAGTTCTTC.

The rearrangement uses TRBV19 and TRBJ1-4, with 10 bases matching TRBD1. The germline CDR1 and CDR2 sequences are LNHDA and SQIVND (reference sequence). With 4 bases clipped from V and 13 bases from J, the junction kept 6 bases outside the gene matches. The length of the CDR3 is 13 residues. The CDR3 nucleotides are TGTGCCAGTAGTACGACTCGGACAGGGGGACTGTTTTTT. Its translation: CASSTTRTGGLFF. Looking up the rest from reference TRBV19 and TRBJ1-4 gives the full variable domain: DGGITQSPKYLFRKEGQNVTLSCEQNLNHDAMYWYRQDPGQGLRLIYYSQIVNDFQKGDIAEGYSVSREKKESFPLTVTSAQKNPTAFYLCASSTTRTGGLFFGSGTQLSVL.

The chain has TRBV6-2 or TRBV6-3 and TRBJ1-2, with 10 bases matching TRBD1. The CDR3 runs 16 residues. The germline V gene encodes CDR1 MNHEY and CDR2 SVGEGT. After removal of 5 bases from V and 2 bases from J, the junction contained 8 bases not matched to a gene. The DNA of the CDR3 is TGTGCCAGCAGTGTGTCCGGGACAGGGGAGAACTATGGCTACACCTTC. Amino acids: CASSVSGTGENYGYTF.

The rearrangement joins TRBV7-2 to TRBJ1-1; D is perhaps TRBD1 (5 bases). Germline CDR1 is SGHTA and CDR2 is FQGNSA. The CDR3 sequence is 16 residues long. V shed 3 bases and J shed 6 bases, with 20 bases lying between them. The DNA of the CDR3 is TGTGCCAGCAGCTTGAAAACCGGGACCCCTGTACCTGAAGCTTTCTTT. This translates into CASSLKTGTPVPEAFF.

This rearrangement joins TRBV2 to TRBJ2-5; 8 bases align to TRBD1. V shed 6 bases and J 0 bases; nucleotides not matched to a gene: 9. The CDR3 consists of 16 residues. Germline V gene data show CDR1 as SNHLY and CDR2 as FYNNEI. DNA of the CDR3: TGTGCCAGCAGACTCGGGACAGGCGATGACCAAGAGACCCAGTACTTC. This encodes CASRLGTGDDQETQYF. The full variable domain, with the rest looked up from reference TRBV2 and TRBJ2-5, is EPEVTQTPSHQVTQMGQEVILRCVPISNHLYFYWYRQILGQKVEFLVSFYNNEISEKSEIFDDQFSVERPDGSNFTLKIRSTKLEDSAMYFCASRLGTGDDQETQYFGPGTRLLVL.

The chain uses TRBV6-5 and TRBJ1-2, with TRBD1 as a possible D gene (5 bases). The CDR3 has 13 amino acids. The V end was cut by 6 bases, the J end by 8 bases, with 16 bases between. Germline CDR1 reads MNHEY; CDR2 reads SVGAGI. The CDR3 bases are TGTGCCAGCAGGGCGGACAAACGGGGAGGCTACACCTTC. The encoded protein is CASRADKRGGYTF.

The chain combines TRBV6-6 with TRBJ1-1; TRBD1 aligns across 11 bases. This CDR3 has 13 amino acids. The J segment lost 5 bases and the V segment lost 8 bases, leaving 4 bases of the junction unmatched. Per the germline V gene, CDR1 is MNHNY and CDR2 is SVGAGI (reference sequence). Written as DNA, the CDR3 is TGTGCCAGCGGGACAGGGGGAAAAACTGAAGCTTTCTTT. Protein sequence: CASGTGGKTEAFF.

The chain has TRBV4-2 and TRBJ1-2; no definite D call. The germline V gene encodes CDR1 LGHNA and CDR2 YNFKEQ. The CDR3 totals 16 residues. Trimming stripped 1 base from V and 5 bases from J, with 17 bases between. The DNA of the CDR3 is TGTGCCAGCAGCCAAGTAGAGGGAAGTGGCGCATATGGCTACACCTTC. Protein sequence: CASSQVEGSGAYGYTF.

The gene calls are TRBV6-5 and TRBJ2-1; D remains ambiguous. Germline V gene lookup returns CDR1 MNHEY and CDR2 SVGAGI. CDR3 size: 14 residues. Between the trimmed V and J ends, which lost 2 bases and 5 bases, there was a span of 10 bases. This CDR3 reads CASSYERADNEQFF. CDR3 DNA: TGTGCCAGCAGTTACGAACGGGCCGACAATGAGCAGTTCTTC.

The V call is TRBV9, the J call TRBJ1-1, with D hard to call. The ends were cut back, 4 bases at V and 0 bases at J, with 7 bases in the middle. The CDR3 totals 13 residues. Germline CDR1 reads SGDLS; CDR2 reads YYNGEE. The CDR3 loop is CASSPQMNTEAFF. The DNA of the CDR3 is TGTGCCAGCAGCCCCCAGATGAACACTGAAGCTTTCTTT.

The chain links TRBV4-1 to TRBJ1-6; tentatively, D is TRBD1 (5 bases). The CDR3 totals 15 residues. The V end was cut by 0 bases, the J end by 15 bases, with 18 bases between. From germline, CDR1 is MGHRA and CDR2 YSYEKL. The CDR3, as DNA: TGCGCCAGCAGCCAAGAATCGGGACGATCCCCCCTCCTCCACTTT. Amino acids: CASSQESGRSPLLHF.

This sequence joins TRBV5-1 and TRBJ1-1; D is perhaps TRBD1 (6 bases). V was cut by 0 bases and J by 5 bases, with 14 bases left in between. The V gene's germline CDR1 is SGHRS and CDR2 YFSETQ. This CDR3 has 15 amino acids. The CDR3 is CASSLAPGARTEAFF. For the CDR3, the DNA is TGCGCCAGCAGCTTGGCCCCGGGGGCGAGGACTGAAGCTTTCTTT.

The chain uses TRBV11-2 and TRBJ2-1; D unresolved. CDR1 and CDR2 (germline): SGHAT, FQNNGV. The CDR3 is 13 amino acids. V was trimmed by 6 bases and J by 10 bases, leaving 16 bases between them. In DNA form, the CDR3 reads TGTGCCAGCAGGCCTCTGGCGGTGGGGGAGCAGTTCTTC. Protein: CASRPLAVGEQFF.

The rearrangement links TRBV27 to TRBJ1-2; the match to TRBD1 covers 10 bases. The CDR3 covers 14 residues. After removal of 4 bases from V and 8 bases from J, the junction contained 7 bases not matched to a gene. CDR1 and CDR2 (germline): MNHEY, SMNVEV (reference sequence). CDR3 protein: CASSSGQGKWGYTF. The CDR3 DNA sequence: TGTGCCAGCAGTTCGGGACAGGGGAAATGGGGCTACACCTTC.

CDR3 amino acids: CASSSPGHQNYGYTF. CDR3 in DNA: TGTGCCAGTAGTTCACCGGGACATCAGAACTATGGCTACACCTTC. The chain uses TRBV19 and TRBJ1-2; a possible D gene is TRBD1 (6 bases). V was pared by 5 bases and J by 2 bases, with 15 bases between. Germline CDR1 LNHDA, CDR2 SQIVND (reference sequence). The CDR3 loop spans 15 amino acids. Together with reference TRBV19 and TRBJ1-2, the CDR3 gives the full variable domain: DGGITQSPKYLFRKEGQNVTLSCEQNLNHDAMYWYRQDPGQGLRLIYYSQIVNDFQKGDIAEGYSVSREKKESFPLTVTSAQKNPTAFYLCASSSPGHQNYGYTFGSGTRLTVV.

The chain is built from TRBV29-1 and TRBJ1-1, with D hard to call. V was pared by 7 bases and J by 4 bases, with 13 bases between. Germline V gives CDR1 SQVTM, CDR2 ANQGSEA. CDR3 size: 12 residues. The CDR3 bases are TGCAGCGCCGCCATGGGAGGCACTGAAGCTTTCTTT. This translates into CSAAMGGTEAFF.

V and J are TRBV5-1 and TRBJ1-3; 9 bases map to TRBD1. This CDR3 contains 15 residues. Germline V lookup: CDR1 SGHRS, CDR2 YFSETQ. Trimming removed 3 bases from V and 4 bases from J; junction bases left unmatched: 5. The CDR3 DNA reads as TGCGCCAGCAGCTCGGCCGGGACAGGGGGAAACACCATATATTTT. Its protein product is CASSSAGTGGNTIYF.

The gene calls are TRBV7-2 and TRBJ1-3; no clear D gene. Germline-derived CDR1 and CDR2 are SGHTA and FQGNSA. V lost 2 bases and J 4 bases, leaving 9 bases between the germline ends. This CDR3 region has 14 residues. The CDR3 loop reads CASSLRASGNTIYF. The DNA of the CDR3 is TGTGCCAGCAGCTTAAGGGCCTCCGGAAACACCATATATTTT.

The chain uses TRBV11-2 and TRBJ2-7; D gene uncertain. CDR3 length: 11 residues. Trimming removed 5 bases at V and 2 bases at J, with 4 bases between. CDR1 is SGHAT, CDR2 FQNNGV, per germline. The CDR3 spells CASSLPYEQYF. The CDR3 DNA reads TGTGCCAGCAGCCTCCCCTACGAGCAGTACTTC.

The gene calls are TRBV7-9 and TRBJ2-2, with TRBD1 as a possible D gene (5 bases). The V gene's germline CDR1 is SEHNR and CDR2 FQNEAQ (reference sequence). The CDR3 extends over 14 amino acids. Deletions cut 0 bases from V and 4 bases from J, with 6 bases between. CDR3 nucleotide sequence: TGTGCCAGCAGCTTAGCTACAGGCACCGGGGAGCTGTTTTTT. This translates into CASSLATGTGELFF. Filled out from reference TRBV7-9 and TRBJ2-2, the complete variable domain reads DTGVSQNPRHKITKRGQNVTFRCDPISEHNRLYWYRQTLGQGPEFLTYFQNEAQLEKSRLLSDRFSAERPKGSFSTLEIQRTEQGDSAMYLCASSLATGTGELFFGEGSRLTVL.

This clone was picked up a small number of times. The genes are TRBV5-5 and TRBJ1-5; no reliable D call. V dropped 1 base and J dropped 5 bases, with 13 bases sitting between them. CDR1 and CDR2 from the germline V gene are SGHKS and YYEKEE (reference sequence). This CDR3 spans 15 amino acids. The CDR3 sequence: CASSLTPLSHQPQHF. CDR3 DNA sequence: TGTGCCAGCAGCTTGACTCCCCTATCGCATCAGCCCCAGCATTTT.

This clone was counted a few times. The CDR3 DNA sequence: TGTGCCAGCAGCTTAGCGTCCCAGCCCCAGCATTTT. Its translation: CASSLASQPQHF. V is TRBV7-2 and J is TRBJ1-5; D gene ambiguous. Germline V gives CDR1 SGHTA, CDR2 FQGNSA. The CDR3 covers 12 residues. The germline V and J ends were trimmed by 0 bases and 7 bases, with 4 bases remaining between them. The variable domain in full, completed from reference TRBV7-2 and TRBJ1-5, reads GAGVSQSPSNKVTEKGKDVELRCDPISGHTALYWYRQSLGQGLEFLIYFQGNSAPDKSGLPSDRFSAERTGGSVSTLTIQRTQQEDSAVYLCASSLASQPQHFGDGTRLSIL.

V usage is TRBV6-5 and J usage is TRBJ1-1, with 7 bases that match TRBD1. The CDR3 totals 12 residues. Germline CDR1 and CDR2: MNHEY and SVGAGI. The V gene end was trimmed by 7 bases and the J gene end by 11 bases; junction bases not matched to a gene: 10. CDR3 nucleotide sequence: TGTGCCAGCAAAGATGGGGGGACAGCGGCTTTCTTT. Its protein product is CASKDGGTAAFF.

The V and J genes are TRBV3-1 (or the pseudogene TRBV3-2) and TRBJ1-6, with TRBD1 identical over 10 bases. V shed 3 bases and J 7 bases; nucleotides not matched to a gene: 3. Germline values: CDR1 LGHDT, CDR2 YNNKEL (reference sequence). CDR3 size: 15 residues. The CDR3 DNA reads TGTGCCAGCAGCCAGTGGGGACAGGGGAATTCACCCCTCCACTTT. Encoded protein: CASSQWGQGNSPLHF.

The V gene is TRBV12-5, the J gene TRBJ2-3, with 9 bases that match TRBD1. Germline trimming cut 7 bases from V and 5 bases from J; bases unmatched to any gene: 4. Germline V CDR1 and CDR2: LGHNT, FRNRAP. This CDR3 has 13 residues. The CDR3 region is CASVGQGIDTQYF. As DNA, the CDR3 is TGTGCTAGTGTAGGACAGGGGATAGATACGCAGTATTTT.

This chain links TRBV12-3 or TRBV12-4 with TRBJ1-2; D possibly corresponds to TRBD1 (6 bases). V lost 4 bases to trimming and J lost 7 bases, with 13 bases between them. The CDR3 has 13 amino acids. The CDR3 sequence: CASSSSGEGGYTF. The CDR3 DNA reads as TGTGCCAGCAGTTCTTCAGGGGAGGGTGGCTACACCTTC.

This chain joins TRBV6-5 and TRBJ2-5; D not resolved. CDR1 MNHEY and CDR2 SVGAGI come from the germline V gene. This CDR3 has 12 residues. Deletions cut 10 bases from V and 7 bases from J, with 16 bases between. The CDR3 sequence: CATSPGLGTQYF. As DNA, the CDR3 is TGTGCCACCTCCCCCGGATTAGGGACCCAGTACTTC.